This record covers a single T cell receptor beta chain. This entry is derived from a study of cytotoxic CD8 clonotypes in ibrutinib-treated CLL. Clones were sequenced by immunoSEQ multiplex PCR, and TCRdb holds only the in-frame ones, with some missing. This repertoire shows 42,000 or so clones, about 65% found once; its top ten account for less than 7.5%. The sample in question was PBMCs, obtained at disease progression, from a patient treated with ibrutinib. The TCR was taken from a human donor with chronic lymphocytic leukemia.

The CDR3 spells CAISSTTGPTEAFF. The DNA of the CDR3 is TGTGCCATCAGCTCCACGACAGGGCCAACTGAAGCTTTCTTT. The V and J genes are TRBV10-3 and TRBJ1-1; 7 bases are shared with TRBD1. Germline loops: CDR1 ENHRY, CDR2 SYGVKD. The V segment lost 6 bases and the J segment 5 bases; nucleotides outside the gene matches: 9. This CDR3 is 14 amino acids long.